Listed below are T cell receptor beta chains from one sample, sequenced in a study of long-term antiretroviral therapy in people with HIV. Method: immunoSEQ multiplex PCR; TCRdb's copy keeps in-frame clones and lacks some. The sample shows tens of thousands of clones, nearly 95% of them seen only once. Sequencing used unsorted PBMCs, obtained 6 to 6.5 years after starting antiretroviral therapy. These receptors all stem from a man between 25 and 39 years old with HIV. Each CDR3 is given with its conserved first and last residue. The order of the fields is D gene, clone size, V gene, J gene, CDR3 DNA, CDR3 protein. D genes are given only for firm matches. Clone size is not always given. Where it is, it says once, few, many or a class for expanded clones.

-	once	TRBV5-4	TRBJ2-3	TGTGCCAGCAACCTAAAGGGGACCGGAGATACGCAGTATTTT	CASNLKGTGDTQYF
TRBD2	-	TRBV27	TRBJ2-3	TGTGCCAGCAGTCCCTACCTGGGGACTAGCGGAAACACAGATACGCAGTATTTT	CASSPYLGTSGNTDTQYF
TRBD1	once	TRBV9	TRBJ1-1	TGTGCCAGCAGCGTACAGGGGGCGCCTACTGAAGCTTTCTTT	CASSVQGAPTEAFF
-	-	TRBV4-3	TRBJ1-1	TGCGCCAGCAGCCTGGAGGGGAGCTGGACTGAAGCTTTCTTT	CASSLEGSWTEAFF
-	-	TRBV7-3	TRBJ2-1	TGTGCCAGCAGCTTAAGCAGCCACTCCTACAATGAGCAGTTCTTC	CASSLSSHSYNEQFF
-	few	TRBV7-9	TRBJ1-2	TGTGCCAGCAGCTTTTCCTTCTCGACAGTACGCTATGGCTACACCTTC	CASSFSFSTVRYGYTF
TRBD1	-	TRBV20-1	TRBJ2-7	TGCAGTCCCCTCAGGGGGCTTGAGCAGTACTTC	CSPLRGLEQYF
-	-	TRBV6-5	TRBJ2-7	TGTGCCAGCAGTAAACTTCCAGCCTACGAGCAGTACTTC	CASSKLPAYEQYF
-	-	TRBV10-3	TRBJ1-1	TGTGCCATCGATTCAACGGGGACGAACACTGAAGCTTTCTTT	CAIDSTGTNTEAFF
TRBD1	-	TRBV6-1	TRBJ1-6	TGTGCCAGCAGTGAAGCATCAGGGGGCAATTCACCCCTCCACTTT	CASSEASGGNSPLHF
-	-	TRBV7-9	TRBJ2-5	TGTGCCAGCAGCTTAACGGTCGAGACCCAGTACTTC	CASSLTVETQYF
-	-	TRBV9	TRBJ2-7	TGTGCCAGCAGCGTAGAGGCGGGCGTCCTCTACGAGCAGTACTTC	CASSVEAGVLYEQYF
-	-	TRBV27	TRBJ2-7	TGTGCCAGCAGTTCGGGGAAGACCTACGAGCAGTACTTC	CASSSGKTYEQYF
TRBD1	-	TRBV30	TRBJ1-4	TGTGCCTGGGGGAAACAGGGGGCAAATGAAAAACTGTTTTTT	CAWGKQGANEKLFF
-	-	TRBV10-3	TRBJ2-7	TGTGCCATCAGTGCGAATACCGGGCCCGAATACTACGAGCAGTACTTC	CAISANTGPEYYEQYF
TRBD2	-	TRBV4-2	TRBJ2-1	TGTGCCAGCAGCCAAGAGGGGGGGAGCTCCTACAATGAGCAGTTCTTC	CASSQEGGSSYNEQFF
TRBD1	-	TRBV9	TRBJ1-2	TGTGCCAGCAGCGCCCAGGGGGTGGCGGATGGCTACACCTTC	CASSAQGVADGYTF
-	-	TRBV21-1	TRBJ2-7	TGTGCCGCAGGGGCAATGGAGTTCACATTTGCCGACAAGCAGTACTTC	CAAGAMEFTFADKQYF
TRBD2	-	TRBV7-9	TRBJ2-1	TGTGCCAGCAGCTTAGCGGGGACTAGCGGGAGGTATGATGAGCAGTTCTTC	CASSLAGTSGRYDEQFF
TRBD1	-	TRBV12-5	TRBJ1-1	TGTGCTAGTGGTGGGGGACAGAGGTACACTGAAGCTTTCTTT	CASGGGQRYTEAFF
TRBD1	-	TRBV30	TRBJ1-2	TGTGCCTGGAGCTTGCTAGATTTTACAGGGGGTCATGGCTACACCTTC	CAWSLLDFTGGHGYTF
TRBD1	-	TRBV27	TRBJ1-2	TGTGCCAGCAGTCCCCCGGGGACAGGGTACTATGGCTACACCTTC	CASSPPGTGYYGYTF
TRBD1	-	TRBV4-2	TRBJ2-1	TGTGCCAGCCAACCTGGGGACAGGAACAATGAGCAGTTCTTC	CASQPGDRNNEQFF
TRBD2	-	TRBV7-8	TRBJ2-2	TGTGCCAGCAGGGGACGCCTAGCGGGAGGACCCATGGAGAACACCGGGGAGCTGTTTTTT	CASRGRLAGGPMENTGELFF
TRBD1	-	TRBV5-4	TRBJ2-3	TGTGCCAGCAGCACGGACAGGGGGCGATTCACAGATACGCAGTATTTT	CASSTDRGRFTDTQYF
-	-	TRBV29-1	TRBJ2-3	TGCAGCGTTGGACTAGCAGATACGCAGTATTTT	CSVGLADTQYF
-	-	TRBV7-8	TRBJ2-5	TGTGCCAGCAGCCCGGGGACCCAATATGTGGGGACCCAGTACTTC	CASSPGTQYVGTQYF
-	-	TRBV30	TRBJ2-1	TGTGCCTGGAGTAGGACAGAATACAATGAGCAGTTCTTC	CAWSRTEYNEQFF
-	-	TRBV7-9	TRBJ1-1	TGTGCCAGCCACAGAGAGAACACTGAAGCTTTCTTT	CASHRENTEAFF
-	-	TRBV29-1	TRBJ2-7	TGCAGCGTTGAGACGGGACATCAGTCCTACGAGCAGTACTTC	CSVETGHQSYEQYF
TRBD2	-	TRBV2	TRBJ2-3	TGTGCCAGCAAGGTAGCGGGGGCAGATACGCAGTATTTT	CASKVAGADTQYF
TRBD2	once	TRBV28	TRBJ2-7	TGTGCCAGCAGTTTTTCGTCCGAGACGGAGGGACTAGCGGGGCTCTACGAGCAGTACTTC	CASSFSSETEGLAGLYEQYF
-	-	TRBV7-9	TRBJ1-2	TGTGCCAGCAGCCGTGGTCTTCGGGCAGGGGTTAAGGATGGCTACACCTTC	CASSRGLRAGVKDGYTF
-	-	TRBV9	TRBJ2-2	TGTGCCAGCAGCGTCGTTGGGACCGGGGAGCTGTTTTTT	CASSVVGTGELFF
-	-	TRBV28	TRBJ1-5	TGTGCCAGCAGCACCGGTCGGCCCCAGCATTTT	CASSTGRPQHF
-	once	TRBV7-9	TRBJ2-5	TGTGCCAGCAGCTTTGCTGGGGGCAGAGAGACCCAGTACTTC	CASSFAGGRETQYF
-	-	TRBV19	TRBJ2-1	TGTGCCAGTAGTATGGTGGCCGGAGGACCCAACAATGAGCAGTTCTTC	CASSMVAGGPNNEQFF